This T cell receptor beta chain was profiled in a study of blood T cell repertoires in COVID-19. Looking at the study overall: T cells, B-cell-depleted T cells, or PBMCs supplied cDNA or gDNA.

This clone was detected a few times. Original processing methods: By means of reference gene primer amplification, nucleated cell counts were estimated. Profiled with immunoSEQ multiplex PCR; TCRdb holds only in-frame clones, not every one. The V and J calls and the clone size are those of that table, but D and trimming were determined from the DNA. The sample includes about 52,000 clones, around 92% of them seen just once. The CDR3 sequence is 12 residues long. CDR1 and CDR2 (germline): MDHEN, SYDVKM. V was cut by 6 bases and J by 7 bases, with 7 bases left in between. Specimen: peripheral blood. The clonotype originates from a man older than 75 with active or convalescent COVID-19. The J gene is TRBJ1-6, the V gene TRBV28; no reliable D call. CDR3 coding DNA: TGTGCCAGCAGGGCCTCAAATTCACCCCTCCACTTT. Translation gives CASRASNSPLHF.